One and the same sample provided the 14 T cell receptor beta chains below, sequenced in a study of response to subunit inactivated influenza vaccine. In TCRdb, the RT-PCR reads were re-called with MiXCR into one record per CDR3 protein. The sample lists approximately 680,000 distinct CDR3 sequences; around a sixth were seen once. Sequences were derived from PBMCs from blood, sampled approximately 13 days after vaccination. The origin of the receptors is a man in his fifties who received an inactivated influenza vaccine.

This clonotype has only a few counts. The V call is TRBV3-1, the J call TRBJ2-7; TRBD1 aligns across 7 bases. This CDR3 has 15 residues. The V gene's germline CDR1 is LGHDT and CDR2 YNNKEL (reference sequence). The V gene end was trimmed by 2 bases and the J gene end by 3 bases; junction bases not matched to a gene: 7. CDR3 sequence reads: CASSQRQGTDYEQYF. CDR3 bases: TGTGCCAGCAGCCAACGACAGGGAACTGACTACGAGCAGTACTTC.

V is TRBV25-1 and J is TRBJ1-5; the D is unclear. Germline CDR1 MGHDK, CDR2 SYGVNS. The CDR3 loop spans 15 amino acids. Trimming cost V 2 bases and J 3 bases, with 11 bases left between them. The CDR3 reads CASSEVGGDNQPQHF. The CDR3 nucleotides read TGTGCCAGCAGTGAAGTTGGCGGAGACAATCAGCCCCAGCATTTT.

This clonotype was detected only a few times. One end of the junction is discordant with germline, which a read error may explain. The V and J genes are TRBV7-2 and TRBJ1-2; TRBD1 is a possible D gene (6 bases). Germline loops: CDR1 SGHTA, CDR2 FQGNSA. CDR3 size: 16 residues. This chain's CDR3 is CASILMGGAHGYGYTF. The DNA for the CDR3 is TGTGCCAGCATCTTAATGGGGGGGGCGCATGGCTATGGCTACACCTTC.

This clonotype appeared many times. This chain joins TRBV20-1 and TRBJ2-3, with 8 bases fitting TRBD2. The CDR3 is 15 amino acids. The V and J ends lost 0 bases and 4 bases, in that order; junction bases with no gene match: 6. CDR1 is DFQATT and CDR2 is SNEGSKA in the germline V gene (reference sequence). The CDR3 loop is CSARDYSGSADTQYF. The CDR3 coding sequence is TGCAGTGCTAGAGATTACAGCGGGAGTGCAGATACGCAGTATTTT.

This clonotype was counted between two and nine times. The V gene is TRBV6-5, the J gene TRBJ1-1; a possible D gene is TRBD1 (5 bases). Per germline, CDR1 MNHEY and CDR2 SVGAGI. The V and J ends lost 2 bases and 3 bases respectively, with 7 bases between them. The CDR3 contains 13 residues. The CDR3 region has the DNA TGTGCCAGCAGTTACGGGGGGGACACTGAAGCTTTCTTT. It is translated as CASSYGGDTEAFF.

This clonotype was found a few times. CDR3 protein: CASSSPAGVGGYTF. CDR3 sequence (DNA): TGTGCCAGCAGCTCCCCCGCAGGGGTTGGTGGCTACACCTTC. The J gene is TRBJ1-2, the V gene TRBV11-2; D may be TRBD1 (6 bases). Germline lookup yields CDR1 SGHAT and CDR2 FQNNGV. The CDR3 has 14 amino acids. The V end lost 4 bases, the J end lost 7 bases, and 16 bases lay between the germline ends.

This clonotype was counted only a few times. The chain couples TRBV7-9 to TRBJ2-7, with D possibly TRBD2 on 7 matching bases. Trimming took off 5 bases at V and 0 bases at J, with 17 bases between the two ends. There are 16 residues in the CDR3. Germline lookup yields CDR1 SEHNR and CDR2 FQNEAQ (reference sequence). The CDR3 DNA is TGTGCCAGCAGCCCCGTACGGGGGGCCTTCTCCTACGAGCAGTACTTC. Its protein product is CASSPVRGAFSYEQYF.

This clonotype was counted a few times. The V call is TRBV7-8, the J call TRBJ1-1, with D possibly matching TRBD1 (5 bases). Germline V gene sequence: CDR1 SGHVS, CDR2 FQNEAQ. The CDR3 runs 12 residues. Trimming took 1 base from V and 11 from J, leaving 11 bases between them. The CDR3 sequence is CASSLGARGAFF. CDR3 nucleotide sequence: TGTGCCAGCAGCTTAGGGGCTCGGGGGGCTTTCTTT.

This rearrangement joins TRBV12-3 or TRBV12-4 to TRBJ1-5; unclear D gene. Between the trimmed V and J ends, which lost 7 bases and 6 bases, there was a span of 13 bases. The CDR3 consists of 13 residues. CDR3 sequence reads: CASTGSSTQPQHF. The CDR3, as DNA: TGTGCCAGCACGGGAAGTTCCACTCAGCCCCAGCATTTT.

This clonotype was recorded a few times. The V and J genes are TRBV5-6 and TRBJ2-3; D gene uncertain. V gave up 5 bases and J gave up 7 bases, with 14 bases separating them. Per germline, CDR1 SGHDT and CDR2 YYEEEE. CDR3 length equals 13 residues. Here the CDR3 reads CASRPNWGNTQYF. In DNA form, the CDR3 reads TGTGCCAGCAGACCAAACTGGGGTAATACGCAGTATTTT.

V gene TRBV3-1 combines with J gene TRBJ2-7; 10 bases are shared with TRBD1. CDR1 and CDR2 (germline): LGHDT, YNNKEL (reference sequence). V lost 5 bases, J lost 3 bases, and 7 bases stayed unmatched. This CDR3 spans 15 amino acids. The CDR3 coding sequence is TGTGCCAGCAGCTATCGGACAGGGGGACTCTACGAGCAGTACTTC. Encoded protein: CASSYRTGGLYEQYF.

This clonotype appeared a few times. The gene calls are TRBV20-1 and TRBJ1-2; 8 bases map to TRBD1. Germline loops: CDR1 DFQATT, CDR2 SNEGSKA (reference sequence). V trimming: 5 bases; J trimming: 2 bases; junction bases outside the gene matches: 7. The CDR3 extends over 14 amino acids. CDR3 in DNA: TGCAGTGCTCTTCAGGGGGCTCAAAACTATGGCTACACCTTC. Translating it yields CSALQGAQNYGYTF.

This clonotype was seen ten or more times. The chain carries TRBV6-6 and TRBJ2-7; D possibly corresponds to TRBD2 (5 bases). This CDR3 comprises 13 residues. Germline loops: CDR1 MNHNY, CDR2 SVGAGI (reference sequence). Trimming shortened V by 5 bases and J by 2 bases, and 10 bases separated the two germline ends. DNA for the CDR3: TGTGCCAGCAGTAGTCCGGGGACCTACGAGCAGTACTTC. This sequence encodes CASSSPGTYEQYF.

The chain uses TRBV20-1 and TRBJ1-4; D perhaps matches TRBD1 (6 bases). CDR1 is DFQATT and CDR2 is SNEGSKA in the germline V gene (reference sequence). The CDR3 has 13 residues. Trimming shortened V by 7 bases and J by 8 bases, and 17 bases separated the two germline ends. The DNA of the CDR3 is TGCAGTGTCCCAGGGGCCATAGGGGAAAAACTGTTTTTT. Translation: CSVPGAIGEKLFF.